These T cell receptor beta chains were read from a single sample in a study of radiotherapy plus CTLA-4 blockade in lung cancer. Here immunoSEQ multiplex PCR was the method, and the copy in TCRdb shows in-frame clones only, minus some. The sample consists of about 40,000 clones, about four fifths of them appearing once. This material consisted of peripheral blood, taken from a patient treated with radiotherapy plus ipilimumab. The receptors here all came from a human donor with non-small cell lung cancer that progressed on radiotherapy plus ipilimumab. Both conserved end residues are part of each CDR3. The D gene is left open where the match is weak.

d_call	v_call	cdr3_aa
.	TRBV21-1	CASSKNVRAGGYTF
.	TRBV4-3	CAIPTGRNIDEQFF
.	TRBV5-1	CASLAGSGLSTDTQYF
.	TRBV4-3	CASSQDIRQGVKTGELFF
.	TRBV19	CASKAAINEKLFF
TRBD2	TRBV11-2	CASSFTGLAAEQYF
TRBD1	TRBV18	CASSPGQGENGANVLTF
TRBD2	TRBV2	CASSGTSGGANEQFF
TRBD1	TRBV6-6	CASSSRTGDWSGELFF
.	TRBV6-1	CASRPGTDSYEQYF
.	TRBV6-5	CASSNSGTQYNEQFF
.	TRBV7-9	CASSLAQAVNSPLHF
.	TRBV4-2	CASSQYGSLAKNIQYF
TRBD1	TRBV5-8	CASSLYRGQGTPNEGTIYF
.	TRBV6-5	CASSYHQGRGYTF
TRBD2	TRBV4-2	CASSQEGLAGGLALAKNIQYF
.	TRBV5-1	CASSYRDHEAFF
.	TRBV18	CASSPGTSVSTDTQYF
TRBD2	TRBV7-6	CASSLTSGGTDTQYF
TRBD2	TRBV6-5	CASSYAGGSYEQYF
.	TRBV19	CASSIDRGNQPQHF
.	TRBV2	CASVSTGWNSPLHF
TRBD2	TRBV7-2	CASSSGGAWRDTQYF
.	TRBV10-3	CAISDPLSHAGELFF
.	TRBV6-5	CASNARGGGANVLTF
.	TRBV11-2	CASSLSRYEQYF
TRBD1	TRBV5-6	CASSGQGALSYEQYF
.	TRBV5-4	CASSQSRGAIQETQYF
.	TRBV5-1	CASSSQGILGNEQFF
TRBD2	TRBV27	CASSLSTSGKTYEQYF
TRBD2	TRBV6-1	CASSGSRGGPWNEQFF
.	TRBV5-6	CASSFLTAANTGELFF
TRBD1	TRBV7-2	CASYSRQGGTEAFF
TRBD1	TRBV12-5	CASGLGQGENTGELFF
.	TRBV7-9	CASSRRPDGELFF
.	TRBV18	CASSPPGVHSNQPQHF
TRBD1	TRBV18	CASSPARDRRGYGYTF
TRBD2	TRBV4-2	CASSQGAGGYNEQFF
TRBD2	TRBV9	CASSVGGGGTSTDTQYF
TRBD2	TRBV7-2	CASSFRGGTKNIQYF
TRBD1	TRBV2	CASTPGQGPSPLHF
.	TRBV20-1	CSAGGINEQFF
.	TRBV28	CASSFPGAIPYSNQPQHF
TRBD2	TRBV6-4	CASRKRGETGELFF
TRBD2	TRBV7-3	CASSLTGLAEDEQFF
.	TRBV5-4	CASSRATGPYEQYF